This TCR beta chain was documented in a study of T cells in localized non-small cell lung cancer. General study results and limits: Since sequencing was restricted to only one region of the tumor, intratumor heterogeneity remains a possibility.

Sequenced by immunoSEQ multiplex PCR; TCRdb stores in-frame clones only, minus some. The data contain approximately 31,000 clones, about nine tenths of them singletons. About this clone: Its antigen remains unknown.

Germline V gene sequence: CDR1 MNHNS, CDR2 SASEGT. Between the trimmed V and J ends, which lost 4 bases and 2 bases, there was a span of 15 bases. This CDR3 contains 17 residues. The V call is TRBV6-1, the J call TRBJ2-6; possibly TRBD2 for D (6 bases). The sample here was peripheral blood, taken before any cancer treatment. The origin of this receptor is a male donor older than 55 with stage III lung adenocarcinoma. The CDR3 DNA sequence: TGTGCCAGCAGTGGGAGGGACTTTGAAGCTGGGGCCAACGTCCTGACTTTC. Translated, it gives CASSGRDFEAGANVLTF.